Presented here are 2 T cell receptor beta chains from one specimen sequenced in a study of cytomegalovirus exposure and HLA in healthy donors. With 60 Vbeta and 13 Jbeta primers, the PCR was carried out. Sequenced by immunoSEQ multiplex PCR; TCRdb stores in-frame clones only, minus some. The profile shows approximately 280,000 clones, just over 85% of them singletons. Sequencing was carried out using PBMCs. Receptors originate from a man in his forties or fifties in good health and CMV-seropositive.

V gene TRBV9 combines with J gene TRBJ1-2; weak D call: TRBD1 (6 bases). Germline CDR1 SGDLS, CDR2 YYNGEE. The CDR3 has 17 amino acids. Trimming shortened V by 6 bases and J by 6 bases, and 27 bases separated the two germline ends. The CDR3 bases are TGTGCCAGCACCACTCCTAAATCGGGGGGCCTACGGCATGGCTACACCTTC. This sequence encodes CASTTPKSGGLRHGYTF.

The chain links TRBV28 to TRBJ1-5; no reliable D call. From germline, CDR1 is MDHEN and CDR2 SYDVKM. V gave up 6 bases and J gave up 7 bases, with 22 bases separating them. The CDR3 extends over 16 amino acids. DNA of the CDR3: TGTGCCAGCAGGTATCACCGCGGGGTGGTAGGGCAGCCCCAGCATTTT. It yields the protein CASRYHRGVVGQPQHF.